Listed below are T cell receptor beta chains from one sample, sequenced in a study of shared clonotypes between healthy human individuals. Libraries were prepared by immunoSEQ multiplex PCR; TCRdb keeps only in-frame clonotypes and omits some of them. The sample includes about 2 million clones, less than 95% of them seen just once. The sample consisted of naive CD8+ T cells sorted from blood. These receptors were taken from a man in his late teens or twenties in good health. Each CDR3 is given with its conserved first and last residue. The D gene is left open where the match is weak. Clone sizes are given selectively: once, few, many, or a class where the clone is expanded.

clone_size | j_call | v_call | d_call | cdr3_nt | cdr3_aa
NA | TRBJ2-2 | TRBV19 | NA | TGTGCCAGTAGTATAGGCCCCGGGGAGCTGTTTTTT | CASSIGPGELFF
NA | TRBJ2-5 | TRBV9 | NA | TGTGCCAGCAGCGTAGATGGGGGCGCCGAGACCCAGTACTTC | CASSVDGGAETQYF
once | TRBJ1-4 | TRBV9 | TRBD1 | TGTGCCAGCAGCCCCGGGGACAGTAATGAAAAACTGTTTTTT | CASSPGDSNEKLFF
once | TRBJ2-2 | TRBV25-1 | NA | TGTGCCAGCAGTGTATACGCCGGGGAGCTGTTTTTT | CASSVYAGELFF
NA | TRBJ2-1 | TRBV28 | NA | TGTGCCAGCAGTTTAAGGGGGTCCTACAATGAGCAGTTCTTC | CASSLRGSYNEQFF
once | TRBJ2-2 | TRBV9 | NA | TGTGCCAGCAGCGTCCATAGGGAGCCGGGCACCGGGGAGCTGTTTTTT | CASSVHREPGTGELFF
NA | TRBJ2-5 | TRBV10-3 | TRBD1 | TGTGCCATCAGTGCACCCGACAGGGGACAAGAGACCCAGTACTTC | CAISAPDRGQETQYF
NA | TRBJ1-1 | TRBV7-8 | NA | TGTGCCAGCAGCTCGTCGGGGCCCGGGGACACTGAAGCTTTCTTT | CASSSSGPGDTEAFF
NA | TRBJ2-5 | TRBV27 | TRBD1 | TGTGCCAGCAGTCTGACAGGGGGAGAGACCCAGTACTTC | CASSLTGGETQYF
NA | TRBJ2-4 | TRBV11-2 | NA | TGTGCCAGCAGCGTAATGGTGGGGAACATTCAGTACTTC | CASSVMVGNIQYF
once | TRBJ2-1 | TRBV7-9 | NA | TGTGCCAGCAGCCCAGGGTATGAGGGATACAATGAGCAGTTCTTC | CASSPGYEGYNEQFF
NA | TRBJ2-7 | TRBV5-5 | NA | TGTGCCAGCAGCTGGCGAGACATCAGCTCCTACGAGCAGTACTTC | CASSWRDISSYEQYF
NA | TRBJ1-1 | TRBV28 | NA | TGTGCCAGCTCCTTCGTACGGGGGCACACTGAAGCTTTCTTT | CASSFVRGHTEAFF
few | TRBJ1-5 | TRBV5-1 | NA | TGCGCCAGCAGCTTGGCTTCGTACCAGCCCCAGCATTTT | CASSLASYQPQHF
NA | TRBJ2-1 | TRBV5-1 | NA | TGCGCCAGCAGCTGGACGGATACCTACAATGAGCAGTTCTTC | CASSWTDTYNEQFF
NA | TRBJ2-7 | TRBV18 | NA | TGTGCCAGCTCACCACAAAACAGAACCGTGCCCTACGAGCAGTACTTC | CASSPQNRTVPYEQYF
NA | TRBJ2-5 | TRBV9 | NA | TGTGCCAGCAGCGCTTACTCGACAACTGGAGAGACCCAGTACTTC | CASSAYSTTGETQYF
NA | TRBJ1-2 | TRBV4-1 | NA | TGCGCCAGCAGCCAAGATAGTGAAGTCGTGAGCCATGGCTACACCTTC | CASSQDSEVVSHGYTF
NA | TRBJ2-7 | TRBV11-3 | NA | TGTGCCAGCAGCTTAGATGACTACGAGCAGTACTTC | CASSLDDYEQYF
NA | TRBJ1-2 | TRBV2 | NA | TGTGCCAGCAGTGCAACGACTCCGCTTAACTATGGCTACACCTTC | CASSATTPLNYGYTF
once | TRBJ2-2 | TRBV2 | NA | TGTGCCAGCAGTCCTACCTACGGGATAATCGCGAACACCGGGGAGCTGTTTTTT | CASSPTYGIIANTGELFF
NA | TRBJ2-5 | TRBV7-8 | TRBD2 | TGTGCCAGCAGCCCTCGACTAGCGGGAGTGATAGAGACCCAGTACTTC | CASSPRLAGVIETQYF
NA | TRBJ1-5 | TRBV2 | NA | TGTGCCAGCAGTGATTCCCTGGGGAGCAATCAGCCCCAGCATTTT | CASSDSLGSNQPQHF
once | TRBJ2-7 | TRBV9 | TRBD1 | TGTGCCAGCAGCGTCGATCCGGACAGGGACGAGCAGTACTTC | CASSVDPDRDEQYF
NA | TRBJ1-2 | TRBV19 | NA | TGTGCCAGTAGTGGTTGGGTCGAGCGCGGGGGCTATGGCTACACCTTC | CASSGWVERGGYGYTF
NA | TRBJ1-1 | TRBV5-6 | NA | TGTGCCAGCAGCTTTTGGGGCGGCAACACTGAAGCTTTCTTT | CASSFWGGNTEAFF
NA | TRBJ1-2 | TRBV6-5 | NA | TGTGCCAGCAGTTACCCGGATTTAAAGGATGGCTACACCTTC | CASSYPDLKDGYTF
NA | TRBJ2-7 | TRBV7-8 | NA | TGTGCCAGCAGCTCTGCCCCGGAAGAGCAGTACTTC | CASSSAPEEQYF
NA | TRBJ2-2 | TRBV19 | NA | TGTGCCAGTAGTGACGGACTGGAAATTATCCCCGCATCGAACACCGGGGAGCTGTTTTTT | CASSDGLEIIPASNTGELFF
once | TRBJ2-2 | TRBV19 | NA | TGTGCCAGTAGTGCGAATTTCGGGGGCCCGAACACCGGGGAGCTGTTTTTT | CASSANFGGPNTGELFF
NA | TRBJ2-2 | TRBV5-4 | TRBD2 | TGTGCCAGCAGCTTGGGCCTAGCGGAAATCGGGGAGCTGTTTTTT | CASSLGLAEIGELFF
NA | TRBJ2-5 | TRBV27 | NA | TGTGCCAGCAGTTTCTCTCCGGACTACGAAGAGACCCAGTACTTC | CASSFSPDYEETQYF
NA | TRBJ2-1 | TRBV7-9 | NA | TGTGCCAGCAGCTTAGTCGGGGGAGGTGCCTACAATGAGCAGTTCTTC | CASSLVGGGAYNEQFF
NA | TRBJ2-7 | TRBV9 | NA | TGTGCCAGCAGCGTAGCTGTACAGGCCTACGAGCAGTACTTC | CASSVAVQAYEQYF
NA | TRBJ2-3 | TRBV7-2 | NA | TGTGCCAGCAGCTCATACGTAGGGGGGCCTGATACGCAGTATTTT | CASSSYVGGPDTQYF
NA | TRBJ2-5 | TRBV30 | NA | TGTGCCTGGAGTGTAGGCAGTTTCGAGACCCAGTACTTC | CAWSVGSFETQYF
once | TRBJ1-3 | TRBV27 | NA | TGTGCCAGCAGTGAGATTTACTCTGGAAACACCATATATTTT | CASSEIYSGNTIYF
NA | TRBJ1-2 | TRBV4-1 | NA | TGCGCCAGCAACCAAGATCGAGGGGTAGATGGCTACACCTTC | CASNQDRGVDGYTF
NA | TRBJ1-1 | TRBV7-9 | NA | TGTGCCAGCAGCTTAGTGTCTGCAGGGGCGATGAACACTGAAGCTTTCTTT | CASSLVSAGAMNTEAFF
NA | TRBJ1-6 | TRBV11-3 | NA | TGTGCCAGCAGCCTGGGCGGGAGCTCCTATAATTCACCCCTCCACTTT | CASSLGGSSYNSPLHF
NA | TRBJ2-6 | TRBV6-4 | TRBD2 | TGTGCCAGCAGTGACCCCTATTTGGCGGGAGGTCTCTCTGGGGCCAACGTCCTGACTTTC | CASSDPYLAGGLSGANVLTF
NA | TRBJ2-1 | TRBV2 | NA | TGTGCCAGTGGGATAGCGGTGCACAATGAGCAGTTCTTC | CASGIAVHNEQFF
NA | TRBJ2-5 | TRBV27 | NA | TGTGCCAGCAGTCCGGGACCAGGGCAAGAGACCCAGTACTTC | CASSPGPGQETQYF
NA | TRBJ1-1 | TRBV13 | NA | TGTGCCAGCAGCCCATCCGGGACGGGGAACACTGAAGCTTTCTTT | CASSPSGTGNTEAFF
NA | TRBJ2-3 | TRBV30 | TRBD2 | TGTGCCTGGACTAGCGGGAGGGCCAACACAGATACGCAGTATTTT | CAWTSGRANTDTQYF
NA | TRBJ2-7 | TRBV5-4 | TRBD2 | TGTGCCAGCAGCTTAACTCTAGCGGGAGAGCACTACGAGCAGTACTTC | CASSLTLAGEHYEQYF
NA | TRBJ1-1 | TRBV2 | NA | TGTGCCACCACACCAGGACGCCCCGAAGCTTTCTTT | CATTPGRPEAFF
NA | TRBJ2-4 | TRBV28 | TRBD2 | TGTGCCAGCAGTTGGCGGGGGGAAGCCAAAAACATTCAGTACTTC | CASSWRGEAKNIQYF